The present T cell receptor beta chain was sequenced within a study of cytomegalovirus exposure and HLA in healthy donors. Study results and caveats: Compared with the approximately 670-donor mean, an Asian-associated ancestry cluster reportedly had fewer N-insertions, according to a later analysis. On later analysis, the bulk of CMV-associated TCR beta chains appeared to be HLA-restricted.

Trimming cost V 3 bases and J 5 bases; bases outside gene matches: 2. Germline CDR1 and CDR2: SGHAT and FQNNGV. The length of the CDR3 is 14 residues. The study ran its PCR with 60 Vbeta and 13 Jbeta primers. Clones were sequenced by immunoSEQ multiplex PCR, and TCRdb holds only the in-frame ones, with some missing. The sample includes approximately 95,000 clones, 78% of them seen just once. Notes on this clone: No antigen is known for it.

The clonotype comes from a woman aged 40-49 years in good health and CMV-seropositive. The V call is TRBV11-2, the J call TRBJ2-7; 12 bases are a match to TRBD2. The sequencing sample was made of PBMCs. The CDR3 here is CASSFTSGRNEQYF. CDR3 sequence (DNA): TGTGCCAGCAGCTTCACTAGCGGGAGGAACGAGCAGTACTTC.